This T cell receptor (gamma chain) was obtained from a study of gamma-delta chains in newborns, infants, children. Study-level background: Microbial exposure reportedly drives polyclonal innate γδ T cell expansion after birth.

TCRdb fed the reads to CATT. The sample includes some 4,000 gamma-chain clones, more than 55% of them seen just once. V was pared by 3 bases and J by 2 bases, with 3 bases of the junction left unmatched. CDR3 length equals 14 residues. Germline loops: CDR1 GITISATS, CDR2 ISYDGTV (reference sequence). The J gene is TRGJP2, the V gene TRGV9. TCRdb records no J gene; here it was assigned by comparing the DNA to germline. Material: blood. The receptor was isolated from a child who was a newborn, infant or young child, either healthy, febrile or measles-vaccinated (not recorded which). The CDR3 spells CALWESSSDWIKTF. CDR3 nucleotide sequence: TGTGCCTTGTGGGAGTCCAGTAGTGATTGGATCAAGACGTTT.